The 30 T cell receptor beta chains listed next were all sequenced from one sample in a study of CD4+ T cells in melanoma (dated by TCRdb to the early 2020s). Preparation of the library involved the immunoSEQ multiplex PCR assay. Not all clones reach the TCRdb copy of this immuneACCESS table, which keeps in-frame sequences only. Checked studies attribute under half of the gap to unresolved V genes and leave the rest unexplained. The sample profile shows more than 6,000 clones; around 60% of them were found once. About 23% of the sample is in the top ten clones. The sequenced sample was cells from a culture (not recorded whether cultured in vitro). The origin of the receptors is a human donor with melanoma.

In its sample, this clone is large. This rearrangement joins TRBV18 to TRBJ2-7, with 8 bases lining up with TRBD1. The CDR3 extends over 14 amino acids. Trimming removed 2 bases from V and 2 bases from J; junction bases left unmatched: 2. Germline CDR1 KGHSH, CDR2 LQKENI. CDR3 residues: CASSPRQGTYEQYF. The CDR3 region has the DNA TGTGCCAGCTCACCAAGACAGGGGACCTACGAGCAGTACTTC.

The genes are TRBV5-8 and TRBJ2-7, with a possible D match to TRBD1 (6 bases). Trimming removed 3 bases at V and 3 bases at J, with 19 bases between. The germline gives CDR1 SGHTS, CDR2 YDEGEE. The CDR3 is 16 amino acids. The CDR3 nucleotides are TGTGCCAGCAGCTCCGACAGGCCCCATGTCAGCTACGAGCAGTACTTC. Translating gives CASSSDRPHVSYEQYF.

The chain is built from TRBV6-1 and TRBJ1-1; a possible D gene is TRBD1 (5 bases). Germline CDR1 MNHNS, CDR2 SASEGT. V lost 3 bases to trimming and J lost 3 bases, with 11 bases between them. The CDR3 runs to 14 residues. The CDR3 is CASSDKGRDTEAFF. The CDR3 DNA follows: TGTGCCAGCAGTGACAAGGGCAGGGACACTGAAGCTTTCTTT.

The chain is built from TRBV30 and TRBJ1-1; D ambiguous. The V gene's germline CDR1 is GTSNPN and CDR2 SVGIG (reference sequence). The CDR3 has 11 residues. V was trimmed by 7 bases and J by 10 bases, leaving 16 bases between them. CDR3 residues: CASRREGGAFF. In DNA form, the CDR3 reads TGTGCCTCAAGGCGAGAGGGAGGAGCTTTCTTT.

The chain couples TRBV9 to TRBJ2-1, with D unresolved. The V gene lost 6 bases and the J gene lost 0 bases, with 10 bases spanning the gap. CDR1 is SGDLS and CDR2 is YYNGEE in the germline V gene. The CDR3 is 14 residues long. Here the CDR3 DNA reads TGTGCCAGCACCGAAACCTCCTCCTACAATGAGCAGTTCTTC. This codes for CASTETSSYNEQFF.

The chain recombines TRBV13 with TRBJ2-2; D is undetermined. V was pared by 4 bases and J by 0 bases, with 15 bases between. The V gene's germline CDR1 is PRHDT and CDR2 FYEKMQ (reference sequence). This CDR3 contains 17 residues. CDR3 protein: CASSSYWTEPNTGELFF. The CDR3 DNA reads TGTGCCAGCAGCTCCTACTGGACCGAACCGAACACCGGGGAGCTGTTTTTT.

In its sample, this clone was seen a few times. The V and J genes are TRBV10-1 and TRBJ2-1; D is unresolved. V was clipped by 0 bases and J by 13 bases, with 10 bases between them. There are 12 residues in the CDR3. CDR1 and CDR2 (germline): WNHNN, SYGVQD (reference sequence). The CDR3 here is CASSESTDLQFF. CDR3 coding DNA: TGCGCCAGCAGTGAGTCTACAGACTTACAGTTCTTC.

This clone was detected only a few times. This sequence joins TRBV2 and TRBJ1-2, with D maybe TRBD1 (6 bases). The CDR3 spans 14 residues. Trimming left V 5 bases short and J 0 bases short, with 10 bases between. Germline V gives CDR1 SNHLY, CDR2 FYNNEI. CDR3 nucleotides: TGTGCCAGCAGTCAACAGGGCGCTAACTATGGCTACACCTTC. It specifies CASSQQGANYGYTF.

This clone was found a few times. The DNA for the CDR3 is TGTGCCAGCAGCCGTGACTTGGGGGGGGCCAACGTCCTGACTTTC. Amino acids: CASSRDLGGANVLTF. V and J are TRBV6-2 or TRBV6-3 and TRBJ2-6, with no clear D. Trimming left V 6 bases short and J 4 bases short, with 13 bases between. The CDR3 has 15 residues. Germline CDR1 MNHEY, CDR2 SVGEGT.

Within the sample, this clone is medium-sized (0.01 to 0.1%). The V and J genes are TRBV15 and TRBJ2-1; 7 nucleotides line up with TRBD1. J was trimmed by 7 bases and V by 0 bases; bases with no gene match: 6. CDR3 length: 15 amino acids. Germline loops: CDR1 LNHNV, CDR2 YYDKDF (reference sequence). The CDR3 loop is CATSRDPGRGNEQFF. CDR3 DNA: TGTGCCACCAGCAGAGATCCGGGCAGGGGGAATGAGCAGTTCTTC. Full variable domain (outside the CDR3, taken from reference TRBV15 and TRBJ2-1): DAMVIQNPRYQVTQFGKPVTLSCSQTLNHNVMYWYQQKSSQAPKLLFHYYDKDFNNEADTPDNFQSRRPNTSFCFLDIRSPGLGDTAMYLCATSRDPGRGNEQFFGPGTRLTVL.

The V call is TRBV9, the J call TRBJ1-5; D possibly corresponds to TRBD1 (6 bases). V lost 4 bases and J 6 bases, leaving 17 bases between the germline ends. The germline CDR1 and CDR2 sequences are SGDLS and YYNGEE. The CDR3 is 15 residues long. Here the CDR3 reads CASSPSGGGGQPQHF. The CDR3 region has the DNA TGTGCCAGCAGCCCCAGCGGGGGGGGCGGTCAGCCCCAGCATTTT.

This clone was seen a single time. CDR3 coding DNA: TGTGCCAGCAGCGTAGGTCAGGGCACCTACGAGCAGTACTTC. Its translation is CASSVGQGTYEQYF. V is TRBV9 and J is TRBJ2-7; D is perhaps TRBD1 (5 bases). In germline, CDR1 is SGDLS, CDR2 YYNGEE. The CDR3 loop spans 14 amino acids. The ends were cut back, 0 bases at V and 2 bases at J, with 9 bases in the middle. Looking up the rest from reference TRBV9 and TRBJ2-7 gives the full variable domain: DSGVTQTPKHLITATGQRVTLRCSPRSGDLSVYWYQQSLDQGLQFLIQYYNGEERAKGNILERFSAQQFPDLHSELNLSSLELGDSALYFCASSVGQGTYEQYFGPGTRLTVT.

V and J are TRBV10-3 and TRBJ1-2, with D maybe TRBD1 (6 bases). Germline V gene data show CDR1 as ENHRY and CDR2 as SYGVKD. The CDR3 contains 13 residues. Trimming pared 10 bases from V and 8 bases from J, leaving 20 bases between. The CDR3 spells CATMEAGGWGYTF. Here the CDR3 DNA reads TGTGCCACTATGGAGGCGGGGGGCTGGGGCTACACCTTC.

The gene calls are TRBV24-1 and TRBJ1-2, with a tentative D call TRBD1 (5 bases). Trimming took 4 bases from V and 0 from J, leaving 8 bases between them. Germline lookup yields CDR1 KGHDR and CDR2 SFDVKD. CDR3 length: 14 amino acids. The CDR3 nucleotides read TGTGCCACCAGTGACGAGGGGCCTAACTATGGCTACACCTTC. Amino acid sequence: CATSDEGPNYGYTF.

The chain links TRBV3-1 (or the pseudogene TRBV3-2) to TRBJ2-5; D possibly matches TRBD1 or TRBD2 (5 bases each). Trimming left V 5 bases short and J 5 bases short, with 9 bases between. The germline gives CDR1 LGHDT, CDR2 YNNKEL (reference sequence). The CDR3 has 12 residues. This CDR3 reads CASSFGAETQYF. Written as DNA, the CDR3 is TGTGCCAGCAGCTTCGGGGCGGAGACCCAGTACTTC.

This clone was recorded once. CDR3 sequence reads: CASSLGGGLAQKETQYF. The CDR3 nucleotides are TGTGCCAGCAGTTTAGGAGGGGGACTAGCGCAAAAAGAGACCCAGTACTTC. V and J are TRBV28 and TRBJ2-5; 10 nucleotides match TRBD2. The CDR3 covers 17 residues. CDR1 and CDR2 from the germline V gene are MDHEN and SYDVKM. J was trimmed by 3 bases and V by 2 bases; bases with no gene match: 9.

The V and J genes are TRBV6-2 or TRBV6-3 and TRBJ2-5, with D perhaps TRBD2 (7 bases). This CDR3 has 15 amino acids. V gave up 2 bases and J gave up 1 base, with 11 bases separating them. From germline, CDR1 is MNHEY and CDR2 SVGEGT. CDR3 region: CASSYARGAQETQYF. The CDR3 coding sequence is TGTGCCAGCAGTTACGCACGGGGGGCCCAAGAGACCCAGTACTTC.

By share, this clone ranks as medium-sized (0.01 to 0.1%). The genes are TRBV27 and TRBJ2-7, with D possibly being TRBD1 (5 bases). V gave up 5 bases and J gave up 2 bases, with 19 bases separating them. The CDR3 has 16 residues. The germline gives CDR1 MNHEY, CDR2 SMNVEV (reference sequence). The CDR3 reads CASSLSADSLAYEQYF. The CDR3 bases are TGTGCCAGCAGTCTAAGCGCAGACAGCTTAGCCTACGAGCAGTACTTC.

V and J are TRBV5-1 and TRBJ1-5; 7 positions match TRBD1. This CDR3 spans 14 amino acids. Germline CDR1 is SGHRS and CDR2 is YFSETQ. After removal of 4 bases from V and 9 bases from J, the junction contained 10 bases not matched to a gene. As DNA, the CDR3 is TGCGCCAGCAGCCCGACAGGGCCCACGGGGCCCCAGCATTTT. Protein sequence: CASSPTGPTGPQHF.

The chain carries TRBV19 and TRBJ1-4; maybe TRBD1 (6 bases). There are 15 residues in the CDR3. The germline gives CDR1 LNHDA, CDR2 SQIVND (reference sequence). V lost 6 bases and J 7 bases, leaving 18 bases between the germline ends. This chain's CDR3 is CASRPVGGALEKLFF. In DNA form, the CDR3 reads TGTGCCAGTAGGCCGGTGGGGGGGGCGCTTGAAAAACTGTTTTTT.

By sample fraction, this clone is medium-sized. The rearrangement uses TRBV28 and TRBJ1-5; D remains ambiguous. With 5 bases removed from V and 1 base from J, the gap between germline ends came to 12 bases. The length of the CDR3 is 15 residues. Germline V gene lookup returns CDR1 MDHEN and CDR2 SYDVKM. The CDR3 bases are TGTGCCAGCAGTCTGGTACGAGGGAGCAATCAGCCCCAGCATTTT. Its protein product is CASSLVRGSNQPQHF. Supplemented by reference TRBV28 and TRBJ1-5, the full variable domain reads DVKVTQSSRYLVKRTGEKVFLECVQDMDHENMFWYRQDPGLGLRLIYFSYDVKMKEKGDIPEGYSVSREKKERFSLILESASTNQTSMYLCASSLVRGSNQPQHFGDGTRLSIL.

The chain carries TRBV6-6 and TRBJ2-3, with TRBD2 matching over 11 bases. CDR1 and CDR2 (germline): MNHNY, SVGAGI (reference sequence). The length of the CDR3 is 15 residues. Trimming at V came to 6 bases and at J to 4 bases, leaving 6 bases not matched to a gene. CDR3 residues: CASRNSGGDPDTQYF. The CDR3 coding sequence is TGTGCCAGCAGGAATAGCGGGGGGGACCCAGATACGCAGTATTTT.

This clone has a single count. The rearrangement joins TRBV3-1 (or the pseudogene TRBV3-2) to TRBJ2-5, with 9 bases lining up with TRBD2. With V trimmed by 4 bases and J by 5 bases, 5 bases remained unmatched. CDR3 length: 14 residues. Germline CDR1 is LGHDT and CDR2 is YNNKEL (reference sequence). CDR3 in DNA: TGTGCCAGCAGCCTTGCGGGGGGGCCGGAGACCCAGTACTTC. It specifies CASSLAGGPETQYF.

The chain joins TRBV5-5 to TRBJ1-1; D may be TRBD1 (5 bases). Trimming removed 2 bases at V and 3 bases at J, with 14 bases between. The CDR3 length is 15 residues. Germline-derived CDR1 and CDR2 are SGHKS and YYEKEE (reference sequence). The CDR3 DNA follows: TGTGCCAGCAGCTTAGAACTCGGGGGGTACACTGAAGCTTTCTTT. Protein product: CASSLELGGYTEAFF.

The rearrangement joins TRBV7-3 to TRBJ2-3; D is perhaps TRBD2 (5 bases). CDR1 is SGHTA, CDR2 FQGTGA, per germline. V was trimmed by 4 bases and J by 5 bases, leaving 10 bases between them. The length of the CDR3 is 13 residues. The CDR3 region is CASSSLRGDTQYF. DNA of the CDR3: TGTGCCAGCAGCTCCTTACGGGGAGATACGCAGTATTTT.

This clone was observed once. This sequence joins TRBV2 and TRBJ2-7, with 7 bases aligning to TRBD1. Trimming at V came to 9 bases and at J to 2 bases, leaving 7 bases not matched to a gene. CDR3 length equals 13 residues. Germline-derived CDR1 and CDR2 are SNHLY and FYNNEI. The DNA for the CDR3 is TGTGCCAGTGACAGGGTTTCGGCCTACGAGCAGTACTTC. It yields the protein CASDRVSAYEQYF.

This chain joins TRBV6-2 or TRBV6-3 and TRBJ1-5; 8 bases line up with TRBD1. The CDR3 is 15 amino acids. Germline V lookup: CDR1 MNHEY, CDR2 SVGEGT. Trimming removed 5 bases from V and 3 bases from J; junction bases left unmatched: 6. CDR3 sequence reads: CASSPGQAYNQPQHF. For the CDR3, the DNA is TGTGCCAGCAGTCCGGGACAGGCCTACAATCAGCCCCAGCATTTT.

This sequence joins TRBV27 and TRBJ1-2, with D possibly matching TRBD1 (6 bases). Germline values: CDR1 MNHEY, CDR2 SMNVEV (reference sequence). The CDR3 loop spans 14 amino acids. Deletions cut 6 bases from V and 5 bases from J, with 16 bases between. The CDR3 region is CASRPGTSTYGYTF. The CDR3 DNA follows: TGTGCCAGCAGACCCGGGACATCGACTTATGGCTACACCTTC.

This chain uses TRBV2 with TRBJ2-2, with TRBD1 matching over 7 bases. Trimming took 6 bases from V and 2 from J; bases not matched to a gene: 3. The CDR3 runs 14 residues. Looked up from germline, CDR1 is SNHLY and CDR2 is FYNNEI. CDR3 nucleotides: TGTGCCAGCAGCCGGGACAGAAACACCGGGGAGCTGTTTTTT. Protein: CASSRDRNTGELFF. The full variable domain, completed using reference TRBV2 and TRBJ2-2, is EPEVTQTPSHQVTQMGQEVILRCVPISNHLYFYWYRQILGQKVEFLVSFYNNEISEKSEIFDDQFSVERPDGSNFTLKIRSTKLEDSAMYFCASSRDRNTGELFFGEGSRLTVL.

This chain connects TRBV3-1 (or the pseudogene TRBV3-2) to TRBJ1-5; possible D gene TRBD1, 6 bases. V was trimmed by 0 bases and J by 7 bases, leaving 13 bases between them. The CDR3 has 15 residues. In germline, CDR1 is LGHDT, CDR2 YNNKEL (reference sequence). CDR3 protein: CASSQDTGAGQPQHF. Written as DNA, the CDR3 is TGTGCCAGCAGCCAAGATACGGGGGCAGGACAGCCCCAGCATTTT.